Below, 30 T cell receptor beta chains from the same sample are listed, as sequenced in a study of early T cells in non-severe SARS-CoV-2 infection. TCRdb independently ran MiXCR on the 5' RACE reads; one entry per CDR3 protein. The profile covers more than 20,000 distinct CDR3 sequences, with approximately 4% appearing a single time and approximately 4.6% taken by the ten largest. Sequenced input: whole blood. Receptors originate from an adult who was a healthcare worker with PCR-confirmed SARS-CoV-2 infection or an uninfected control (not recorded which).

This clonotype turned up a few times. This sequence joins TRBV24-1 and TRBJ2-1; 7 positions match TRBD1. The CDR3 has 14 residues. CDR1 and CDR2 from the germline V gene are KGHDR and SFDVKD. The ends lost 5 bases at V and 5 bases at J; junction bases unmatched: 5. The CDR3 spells CATSASGTDNEQFF. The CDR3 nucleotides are TGTGCCACCAGTGCTTCTGGGACAGACAATGAGCAGTTCTTC.

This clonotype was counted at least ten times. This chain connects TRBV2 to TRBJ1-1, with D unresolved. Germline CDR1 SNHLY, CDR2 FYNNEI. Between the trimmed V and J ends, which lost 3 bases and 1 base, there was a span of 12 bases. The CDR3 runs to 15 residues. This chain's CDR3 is CASSEDGSQNTEAFF. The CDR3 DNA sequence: TGTGCCAGCAGTGAGGACGGCAGTCAGAACACTGAAGCTTTCTTT.

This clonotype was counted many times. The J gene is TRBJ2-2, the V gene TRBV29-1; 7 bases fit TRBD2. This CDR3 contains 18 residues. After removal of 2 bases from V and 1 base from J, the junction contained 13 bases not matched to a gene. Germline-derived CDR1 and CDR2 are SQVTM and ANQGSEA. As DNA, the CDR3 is TGCAGCGTTGAATCTCGGGGAGCGGGACTCTGGAACACCGGGGAGCTGTTTTTT. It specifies CSVESRGAGLWNTGELFF.

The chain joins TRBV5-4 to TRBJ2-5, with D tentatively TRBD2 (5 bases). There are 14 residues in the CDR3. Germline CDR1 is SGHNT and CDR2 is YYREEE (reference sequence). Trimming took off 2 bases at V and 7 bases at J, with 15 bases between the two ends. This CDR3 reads CASSLDMARGTQYF. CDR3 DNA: TGTGCCAGCAGCTTAGATATGGCCCGGGGGACCCAGTACTTC.

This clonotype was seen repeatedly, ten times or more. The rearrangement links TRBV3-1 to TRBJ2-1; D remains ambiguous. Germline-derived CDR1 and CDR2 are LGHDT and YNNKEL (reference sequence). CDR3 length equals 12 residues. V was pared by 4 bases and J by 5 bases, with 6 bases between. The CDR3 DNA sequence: TGTGCCAGCAGCCTCCGGGACAATGAGCAGTTCTTC. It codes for CASSLRDNEQFF.

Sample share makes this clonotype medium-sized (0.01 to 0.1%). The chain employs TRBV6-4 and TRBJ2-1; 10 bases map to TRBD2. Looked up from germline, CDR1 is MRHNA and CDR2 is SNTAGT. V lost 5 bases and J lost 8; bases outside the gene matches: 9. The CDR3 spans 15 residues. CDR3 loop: CASSWSAGGKDEQFF. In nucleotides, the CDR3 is TGTGCCAGCAGTTGGTCAGCGGGAGGGAAAGATGAGCAGTTCTTC.

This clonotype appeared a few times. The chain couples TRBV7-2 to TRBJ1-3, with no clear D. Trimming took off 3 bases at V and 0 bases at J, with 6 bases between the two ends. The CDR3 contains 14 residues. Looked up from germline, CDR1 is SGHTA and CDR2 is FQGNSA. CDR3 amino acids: CASSFVGSGNTIYF. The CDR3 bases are TGTGCCAGCAGCTTTGTCGGCTCTGGAAACACCATATATTTT. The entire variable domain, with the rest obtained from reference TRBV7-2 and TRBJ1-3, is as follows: GAGVSQSPSNKVTEKGKDVELRCDPISGHTALYWYRQSLGQGLEFLIYFQGNSAPDKSGLPSDRFSAERTGGSVSTLTIQRTQQEDSAVYLCASSFVGSGNTIYFGEGSWLTVV.

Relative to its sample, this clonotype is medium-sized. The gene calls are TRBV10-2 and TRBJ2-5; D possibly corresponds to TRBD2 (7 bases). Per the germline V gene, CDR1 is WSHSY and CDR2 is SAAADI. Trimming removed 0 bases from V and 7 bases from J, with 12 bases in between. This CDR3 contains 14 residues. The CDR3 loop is CASSESRGRGTQYF. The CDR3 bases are TGCGCCAGCAGTGAGTCGCGGGGGCGGGGGACCCAGTACTTC.

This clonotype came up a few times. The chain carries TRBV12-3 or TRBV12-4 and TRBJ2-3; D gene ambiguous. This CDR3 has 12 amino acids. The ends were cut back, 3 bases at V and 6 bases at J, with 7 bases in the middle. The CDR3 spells CASSFSSDTQYF. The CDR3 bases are TGTGCCAGCAGTTTTAGTTCCGATACGCAGTATTTT.

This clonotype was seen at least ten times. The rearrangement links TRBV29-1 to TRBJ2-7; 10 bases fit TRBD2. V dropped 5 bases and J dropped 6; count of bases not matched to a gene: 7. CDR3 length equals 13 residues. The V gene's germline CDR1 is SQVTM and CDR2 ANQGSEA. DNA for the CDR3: TGCAGCGTTTGGGGGCTAGCGGGAGTCGAGCAGTACTTC. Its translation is CSVWGLAGVEQYF.

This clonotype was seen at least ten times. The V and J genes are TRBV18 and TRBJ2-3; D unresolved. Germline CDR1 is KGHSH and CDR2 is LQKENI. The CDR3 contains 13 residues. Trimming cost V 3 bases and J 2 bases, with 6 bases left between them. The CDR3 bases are TGTGCCAGCTCACCCCCGGCCACAGATACGCAGTATTTT. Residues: CASSPPATDTQYF.

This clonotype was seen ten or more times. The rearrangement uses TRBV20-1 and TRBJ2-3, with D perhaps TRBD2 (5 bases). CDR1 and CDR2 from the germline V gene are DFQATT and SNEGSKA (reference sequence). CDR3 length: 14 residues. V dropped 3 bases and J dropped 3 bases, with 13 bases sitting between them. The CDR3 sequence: CSASWERGTDTQYF. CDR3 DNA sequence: TGCAGTGCTAGCTGGGAGAGAGGGACAGATACGCAGTATTTT.

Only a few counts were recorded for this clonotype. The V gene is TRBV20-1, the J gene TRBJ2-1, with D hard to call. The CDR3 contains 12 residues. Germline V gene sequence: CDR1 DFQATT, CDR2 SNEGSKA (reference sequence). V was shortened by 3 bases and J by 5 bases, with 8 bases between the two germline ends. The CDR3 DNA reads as TGCAGTGCTAGTCCCCAGAACAATGAGCAGTTCTTC. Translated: CSASPQNNEQFF.

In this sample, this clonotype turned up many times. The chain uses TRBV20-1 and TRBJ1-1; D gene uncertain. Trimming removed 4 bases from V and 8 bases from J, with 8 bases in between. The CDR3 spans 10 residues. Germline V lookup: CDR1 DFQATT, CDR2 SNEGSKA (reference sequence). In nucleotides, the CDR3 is TGCAGTGCTACAAACCTCGAAGCTTTCTTT. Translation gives CSATNLEAFF.

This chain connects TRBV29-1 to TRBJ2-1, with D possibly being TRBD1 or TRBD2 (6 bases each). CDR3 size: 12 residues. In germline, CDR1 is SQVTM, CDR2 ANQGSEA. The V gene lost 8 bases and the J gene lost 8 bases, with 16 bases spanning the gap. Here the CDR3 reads CSIGWGADEQFF. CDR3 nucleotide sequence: TGCAGCATTGGGTGGGGGGCTGATGAGCAGTTCTTC.

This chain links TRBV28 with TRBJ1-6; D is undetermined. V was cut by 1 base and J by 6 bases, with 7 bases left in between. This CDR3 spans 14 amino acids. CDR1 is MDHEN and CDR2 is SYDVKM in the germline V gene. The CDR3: CASSLFQRNSPLHF. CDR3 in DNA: TGTGCCAGCAGTTTATTCCAGCGTAATTCACCCCTCCACTTT.

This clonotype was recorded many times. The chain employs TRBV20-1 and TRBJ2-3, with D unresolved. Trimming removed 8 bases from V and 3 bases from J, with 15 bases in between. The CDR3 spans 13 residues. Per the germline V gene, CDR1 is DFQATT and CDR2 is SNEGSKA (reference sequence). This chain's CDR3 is CSSFPKLTDTQYF. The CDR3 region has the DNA TGCAGTAGTTTTCCGAAGCTGACAGATACGCAGTATTTT.

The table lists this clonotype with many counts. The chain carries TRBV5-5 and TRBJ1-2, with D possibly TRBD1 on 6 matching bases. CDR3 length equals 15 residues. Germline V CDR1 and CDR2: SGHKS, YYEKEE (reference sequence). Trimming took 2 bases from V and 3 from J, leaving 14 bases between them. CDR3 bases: TGTGCCAGCAGCTTAACAGGGTCGAGGGACTATGGCTACACCTTC. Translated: CASSLTGSRDYGYTF.

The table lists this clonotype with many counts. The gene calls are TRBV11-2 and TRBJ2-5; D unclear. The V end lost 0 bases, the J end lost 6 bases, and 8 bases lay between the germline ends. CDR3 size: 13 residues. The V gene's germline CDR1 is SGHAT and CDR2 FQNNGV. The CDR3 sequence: CASSLDPRQTQYF. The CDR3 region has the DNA TGTGCCAGCAGCTTAGACCCCCGTCAGACCCAGTACTTC.

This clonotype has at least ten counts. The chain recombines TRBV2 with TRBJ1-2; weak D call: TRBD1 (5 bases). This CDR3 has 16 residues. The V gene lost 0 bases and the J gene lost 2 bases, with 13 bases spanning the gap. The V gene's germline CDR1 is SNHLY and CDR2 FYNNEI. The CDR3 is CASSEARVDTNYGYTF. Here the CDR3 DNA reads TGTGCCAGCAGTGAAGCCCGTGTGGACACCAACTATGGCTACACCTTC.

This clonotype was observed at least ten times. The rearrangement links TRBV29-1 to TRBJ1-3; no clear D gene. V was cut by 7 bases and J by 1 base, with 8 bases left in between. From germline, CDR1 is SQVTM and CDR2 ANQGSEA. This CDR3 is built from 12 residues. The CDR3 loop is CSARGSGNTIYF. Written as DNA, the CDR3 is TGCAGCGCACGAGGGTCTGGAAACACCATATATTTT.

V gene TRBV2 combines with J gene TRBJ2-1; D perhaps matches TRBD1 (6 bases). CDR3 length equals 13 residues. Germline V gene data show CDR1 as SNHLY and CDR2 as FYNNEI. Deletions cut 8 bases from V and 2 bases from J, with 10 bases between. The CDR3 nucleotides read TGTGCCAGCCAGGGGAGTACCTACAATGAGCAGTTCTTC. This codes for CASQGSTYNEQFF.

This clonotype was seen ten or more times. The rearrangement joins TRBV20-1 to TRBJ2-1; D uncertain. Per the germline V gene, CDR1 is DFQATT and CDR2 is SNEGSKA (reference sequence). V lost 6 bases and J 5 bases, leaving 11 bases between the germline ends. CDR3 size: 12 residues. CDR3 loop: CSAPALNNEQFF. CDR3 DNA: TGCAGTGCCCCGGCCTTGAACAATGAGCAGTTCTTC.

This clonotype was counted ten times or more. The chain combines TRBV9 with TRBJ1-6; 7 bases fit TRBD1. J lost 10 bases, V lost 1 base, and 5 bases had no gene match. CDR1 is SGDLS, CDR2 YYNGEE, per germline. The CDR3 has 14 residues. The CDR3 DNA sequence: TGTGCCAGCAGCGTACAGGGGGATCTATCACCCCTCCACTTT. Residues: CASSVQGDLSPLHF. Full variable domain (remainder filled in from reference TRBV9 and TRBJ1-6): DSGVTQTPKHLITATGQRVTLRCSPRSGDLSVYWYQQSLDQGLQFLIQYYNGEERAKGNILERFSAQQFPDLHSELNLSSLELGDSALYFCASSVQGDLSPLHFGNGTRLTVT.

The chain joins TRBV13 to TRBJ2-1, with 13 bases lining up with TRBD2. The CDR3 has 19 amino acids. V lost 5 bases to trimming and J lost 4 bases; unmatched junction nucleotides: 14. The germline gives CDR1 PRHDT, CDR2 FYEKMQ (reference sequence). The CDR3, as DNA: TGTGCCAGCAGCCCCCCCACTAGCGGGAGGGCCGCTAAGTACAATGAGCAGTTCTTC. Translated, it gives CASSPPTSGRAAKYNEQFF.

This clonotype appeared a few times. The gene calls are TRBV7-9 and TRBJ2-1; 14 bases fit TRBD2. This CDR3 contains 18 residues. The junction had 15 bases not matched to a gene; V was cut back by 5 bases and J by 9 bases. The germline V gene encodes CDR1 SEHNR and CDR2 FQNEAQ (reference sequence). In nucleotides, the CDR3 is TGTGCCAGCAGCCCATCCCGCCCGGGACTAGCGGGAGAGGGTGAGCAGTTCTTC. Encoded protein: CASSPSRPGLAGEGEQFF. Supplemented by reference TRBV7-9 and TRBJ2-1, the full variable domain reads DTGVSQNPRHKITKRGQNVTFRCDPISEHNRLYWYRQTLGQGPEFLTYFQNEAQLEKSRLLSDRFSAERPKGSFSTLEIQRTEQGDSAMYLCASSPSRPGLAGEGEQFFGPGTRLTVL.

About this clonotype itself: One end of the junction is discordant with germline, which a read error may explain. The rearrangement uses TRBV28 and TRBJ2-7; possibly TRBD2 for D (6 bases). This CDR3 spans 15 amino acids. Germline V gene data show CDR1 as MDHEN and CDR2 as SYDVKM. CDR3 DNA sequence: TGTGCCAGCAGTTTACCTCCGGGACTGCCCTTTCTTTTGGACTTC. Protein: CASSLPPGLPFLLDF.

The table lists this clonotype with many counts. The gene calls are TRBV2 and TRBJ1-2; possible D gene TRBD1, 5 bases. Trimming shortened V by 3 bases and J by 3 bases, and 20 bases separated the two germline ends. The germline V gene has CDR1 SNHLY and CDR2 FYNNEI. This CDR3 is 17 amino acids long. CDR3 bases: TGTGCCAGCAGTGACCGGAGTATAAGGGACTTGGACTATGGCTACACCTTC. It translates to CASSDRSIRDLDYGYTF.

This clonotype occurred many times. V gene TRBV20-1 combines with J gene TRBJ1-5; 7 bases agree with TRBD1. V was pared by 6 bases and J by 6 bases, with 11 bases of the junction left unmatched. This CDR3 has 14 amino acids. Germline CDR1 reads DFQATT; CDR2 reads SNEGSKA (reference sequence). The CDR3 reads CSALGEGAGQPQHF. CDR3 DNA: TGCAGTGCGCTAGGGGAGGGGGCCGGTCAGCCCCAGCATTTT.

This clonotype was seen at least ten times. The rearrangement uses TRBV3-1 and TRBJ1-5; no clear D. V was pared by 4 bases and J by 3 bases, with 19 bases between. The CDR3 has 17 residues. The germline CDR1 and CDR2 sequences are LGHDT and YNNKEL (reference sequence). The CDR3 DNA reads TGTGCCAGCAGCCTGGGAACTCTTAGTTCCCTCAATCAGCCCCAGCATTTT. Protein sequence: CASSLGTLSSLNQPQHF.